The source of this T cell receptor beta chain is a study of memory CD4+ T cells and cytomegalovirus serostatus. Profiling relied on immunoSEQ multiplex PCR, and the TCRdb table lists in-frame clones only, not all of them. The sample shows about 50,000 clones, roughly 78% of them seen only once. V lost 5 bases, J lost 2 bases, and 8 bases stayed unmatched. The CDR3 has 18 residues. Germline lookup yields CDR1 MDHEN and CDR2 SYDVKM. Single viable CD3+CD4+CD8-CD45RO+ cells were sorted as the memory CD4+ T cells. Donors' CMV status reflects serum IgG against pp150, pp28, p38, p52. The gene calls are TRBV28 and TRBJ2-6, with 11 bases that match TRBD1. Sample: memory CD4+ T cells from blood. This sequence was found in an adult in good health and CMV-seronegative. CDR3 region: CASSPEGQGEAGANVLTF. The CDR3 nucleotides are TGTGCCAGCAGTCCCGAGGGACAGGGGGAGGCTGGGGCCAACGTCCTGACTTTC.